Described below is a single T cell receptor beta chain sequence and its context. The protocol was immunoSEQ multiplex PCR, while the TCRdb copy is restricted to in-frame clones and leaves out a portion. The repertoire holds about 170,000 clones, with about 87% as singletons. The CDR3 contains 15 residues. CDR1 and CDR2 from the germline V gene are SGHRS and YFSETQ. V gave up 4 bases and J gave up 9 bases; unmatched junction bases: 8. This sample stems from a study of blood T cell repertoires in COVID-19. This chain links TRBV5-1 with TRBJ2-1; 12 bases line up with TRBD2. What was sequenced was peripheral blood. The TCR sequence derives from a man between 18 and 29 years old with active or convalescent COVID-19. DNA of the CDR3: TGCGCCAGCAGCCCACCTAGCGGGGGGGTTGGTGAGCAGTTCTTC. This codes for CASSPPSGGVGEQFF.